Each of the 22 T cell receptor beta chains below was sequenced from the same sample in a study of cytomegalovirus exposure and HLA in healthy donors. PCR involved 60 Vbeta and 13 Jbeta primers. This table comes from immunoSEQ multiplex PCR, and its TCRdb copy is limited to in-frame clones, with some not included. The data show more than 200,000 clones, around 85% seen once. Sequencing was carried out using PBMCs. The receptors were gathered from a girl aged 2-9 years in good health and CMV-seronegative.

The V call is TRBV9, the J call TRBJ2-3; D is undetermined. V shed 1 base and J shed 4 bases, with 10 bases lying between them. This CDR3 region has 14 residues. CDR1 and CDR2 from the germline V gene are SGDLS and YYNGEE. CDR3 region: CASSVSSGADTQYF. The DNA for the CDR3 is TGTGCCAGCAGCGTATCATCCGGAGCAGATACGCAGTATTTT.

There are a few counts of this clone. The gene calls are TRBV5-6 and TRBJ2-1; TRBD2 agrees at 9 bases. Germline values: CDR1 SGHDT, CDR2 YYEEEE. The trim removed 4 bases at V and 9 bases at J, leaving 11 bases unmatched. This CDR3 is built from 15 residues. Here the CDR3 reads CASSTLAGNSVEQFF. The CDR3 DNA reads TGTGCCAGCAGCACGCTAGCGGGAAATAGTGTTGAGCAGTTCTTC.

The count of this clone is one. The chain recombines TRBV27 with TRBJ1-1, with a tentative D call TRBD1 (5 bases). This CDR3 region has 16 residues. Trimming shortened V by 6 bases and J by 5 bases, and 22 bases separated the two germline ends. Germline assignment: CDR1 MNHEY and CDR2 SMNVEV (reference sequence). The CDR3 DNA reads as TGTGCCAGCAGCCGGTTCTCAGGGAATTTTGGGACTGAAGCTTTCTTT. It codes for CASSRFSGNFGTEAFF.

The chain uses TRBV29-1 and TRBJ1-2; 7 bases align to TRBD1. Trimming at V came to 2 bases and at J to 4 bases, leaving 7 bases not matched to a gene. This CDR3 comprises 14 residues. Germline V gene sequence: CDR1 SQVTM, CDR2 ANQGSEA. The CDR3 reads CSVENLAGGYGYTF. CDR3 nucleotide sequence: TGCAGCGTTGAAAATCTGGCAGGGGGCTATGGCTACACCTTC.

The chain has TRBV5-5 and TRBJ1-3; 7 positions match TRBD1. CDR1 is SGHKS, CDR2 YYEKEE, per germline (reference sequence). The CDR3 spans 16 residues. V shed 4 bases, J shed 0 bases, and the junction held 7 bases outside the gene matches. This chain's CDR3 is CASSTGQAVSGNTIYF. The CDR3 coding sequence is TGTGCCAGCAGCACCGGACAGGCCGTCTCTGGAAACACCATATATTTT.

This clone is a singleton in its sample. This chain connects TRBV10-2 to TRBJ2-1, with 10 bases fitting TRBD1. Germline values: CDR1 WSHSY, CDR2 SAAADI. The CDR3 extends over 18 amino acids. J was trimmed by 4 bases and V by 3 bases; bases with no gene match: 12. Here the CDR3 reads CASSDRDRGWVAYNEQFF. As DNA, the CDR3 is TGCGCCAGCAGTGACCGGGACAGGGGATGGGTGGCATACAATGAGCAGTTCTTC.

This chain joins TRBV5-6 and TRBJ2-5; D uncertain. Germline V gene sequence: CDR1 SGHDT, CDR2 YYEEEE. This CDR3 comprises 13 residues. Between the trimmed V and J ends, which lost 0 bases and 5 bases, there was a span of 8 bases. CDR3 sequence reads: CASSLGSSETQYF. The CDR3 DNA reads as TGTGCCAGCAGCTTGGGTAGTTCCGAGACCCAGTACTTC.

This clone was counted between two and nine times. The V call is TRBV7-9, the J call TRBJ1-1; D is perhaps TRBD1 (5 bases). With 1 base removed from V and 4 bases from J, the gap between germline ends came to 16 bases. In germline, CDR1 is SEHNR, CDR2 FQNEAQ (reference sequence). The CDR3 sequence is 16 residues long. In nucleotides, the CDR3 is TGTGCCAGCAGCTTAGGGGGGGTTTTGGAGGGCACTGAAGCTTTCTTT. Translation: CASSLGGVLEGTEAFF.

The CDR3 nucleotides read TGTGCCAGCAGTGAAGGGTGGGGGGGAGCAGATACGCAGTATTTT. Its protein is CASSEGWGGADTQYF. The V and J genes are TRBV6-1 and TRBJ2-3; TRBD2 matches 7 bases. This CDR3 spans 15 amino acids. CDR1 MNHNS and CDR2 SASEGT come from the germline V gene. V was clipped by 1 base and J by 4 bases; unmatched bases: 5.

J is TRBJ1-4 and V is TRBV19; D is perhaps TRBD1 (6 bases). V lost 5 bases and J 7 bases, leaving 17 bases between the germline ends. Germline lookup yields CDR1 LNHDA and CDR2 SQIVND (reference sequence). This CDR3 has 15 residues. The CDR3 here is CASSARTELTEKLFF. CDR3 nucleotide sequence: TGTGCCAGTAGTGCACGGACAGAATTAACTGAAAAACTGTTTTTT.

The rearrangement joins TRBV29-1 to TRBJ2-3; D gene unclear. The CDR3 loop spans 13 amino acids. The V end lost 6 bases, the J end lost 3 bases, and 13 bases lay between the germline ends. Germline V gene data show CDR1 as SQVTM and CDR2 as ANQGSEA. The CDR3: CSVESMRTDTQYF. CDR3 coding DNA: TGCAGCGTAGAAAGTATGCGTACAGATACGCAGTATTTT.

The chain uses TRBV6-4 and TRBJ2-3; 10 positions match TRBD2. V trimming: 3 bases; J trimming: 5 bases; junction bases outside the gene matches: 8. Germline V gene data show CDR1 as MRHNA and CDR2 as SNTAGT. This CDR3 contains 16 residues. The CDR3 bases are TGTGCCAGCAGTGAATTCCTAGCGGGAGATAGAGATACGCAGTATTTT. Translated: CASSEFLAGDRDTQYF.

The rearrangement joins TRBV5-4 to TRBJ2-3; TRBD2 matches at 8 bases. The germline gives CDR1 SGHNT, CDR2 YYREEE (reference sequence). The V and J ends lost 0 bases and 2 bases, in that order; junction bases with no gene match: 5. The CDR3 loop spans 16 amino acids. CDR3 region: CASSLGTSGTTDTQYF. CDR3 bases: TGTGCCAGCAGCTTGGGTACTAGCGGTACCACAGATACGCAGTATTTT.

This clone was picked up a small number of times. DNA for the CDR3: TGTGCCAGCAGTCGGGAGGTTAGGGAGACCCAGTACTTC. Protein sequence: CASSREVRETQYF. The V and J genes are TRBV6-4 and TRBJ2-5; 7 bases match TRBD2. The V and J ends lost 5 bases and 5 bases, in that order; junction bases with no gene match: 5. Germline values: CDR1 MRHNA, CDR2 SNTAGT. The CDR3 has 13 residues.

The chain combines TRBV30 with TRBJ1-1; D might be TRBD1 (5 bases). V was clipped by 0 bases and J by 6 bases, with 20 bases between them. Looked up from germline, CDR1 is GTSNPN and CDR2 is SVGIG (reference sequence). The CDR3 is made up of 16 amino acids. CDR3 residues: CAWSVVGDSFFAEAFF. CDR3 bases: TGTGCCTGGAGTGTAGTAGGGGATTCATTTTTCGCTGAAGCTTTCTTT.

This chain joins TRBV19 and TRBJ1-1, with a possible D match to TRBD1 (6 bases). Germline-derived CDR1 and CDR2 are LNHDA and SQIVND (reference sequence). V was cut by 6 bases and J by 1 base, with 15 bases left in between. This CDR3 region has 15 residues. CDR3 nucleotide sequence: TGTGCCAGTAGCACTACCGGGACACCGAACACTGAAGCTTTCTTT. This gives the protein CASSTTGTPNTEAFF.

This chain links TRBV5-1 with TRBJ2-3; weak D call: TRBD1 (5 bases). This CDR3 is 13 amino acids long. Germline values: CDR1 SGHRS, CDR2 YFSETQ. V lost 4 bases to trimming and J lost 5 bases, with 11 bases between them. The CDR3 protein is CASSQGWEDTQYF. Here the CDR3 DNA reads TGCGCCAGCAGCCAGGGTTGGGAAGATACGCAGTATTTT.

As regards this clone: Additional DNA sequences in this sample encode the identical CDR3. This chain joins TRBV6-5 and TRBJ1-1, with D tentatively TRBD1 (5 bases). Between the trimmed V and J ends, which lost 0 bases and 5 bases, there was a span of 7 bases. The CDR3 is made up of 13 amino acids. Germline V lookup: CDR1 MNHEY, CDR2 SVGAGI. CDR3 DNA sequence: TGTGCCAGCAGTTACTCGGGGGGGACTGAAGCTTTCTTT. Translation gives CASSYSGGTEAFF.

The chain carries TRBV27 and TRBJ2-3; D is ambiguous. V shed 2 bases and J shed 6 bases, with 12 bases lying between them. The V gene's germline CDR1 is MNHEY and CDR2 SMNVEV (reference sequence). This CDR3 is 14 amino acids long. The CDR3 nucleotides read TGTGCCAGCAGTTTAAGCGTGAGCTTGGATACGCAGTATTTT. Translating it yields CASSLSVSLDTQYF.

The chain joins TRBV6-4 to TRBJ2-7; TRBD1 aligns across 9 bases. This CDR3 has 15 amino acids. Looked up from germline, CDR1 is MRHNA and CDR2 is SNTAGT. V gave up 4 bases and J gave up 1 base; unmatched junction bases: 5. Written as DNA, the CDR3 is TGTGCCAGCAGTGTGGGGACAGGGCCGTCCTACGAGCAGTACTTC. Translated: CASSVGTGPSYEQYF.

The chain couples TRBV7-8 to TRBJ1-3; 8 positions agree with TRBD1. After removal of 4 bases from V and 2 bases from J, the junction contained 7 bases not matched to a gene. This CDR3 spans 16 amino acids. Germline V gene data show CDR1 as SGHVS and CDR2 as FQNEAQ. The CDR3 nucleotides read TGTGCCAGCAGCTCAACCACAGGGGGTGCTGGAAACACCATATATTTT. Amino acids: CASSSTTGGAGNTIYF.

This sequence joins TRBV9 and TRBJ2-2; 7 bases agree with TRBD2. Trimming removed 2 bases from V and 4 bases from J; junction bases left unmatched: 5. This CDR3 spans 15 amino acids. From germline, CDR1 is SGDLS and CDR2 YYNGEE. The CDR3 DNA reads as TGTGCCAGCAGCGTCGGGGGGTCAGGCACCGGGGAGCTGTTTTTT. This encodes CASSVGGSGTGELFF. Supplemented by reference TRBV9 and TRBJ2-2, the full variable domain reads DSGVTQTPKHLITATGQRVTLRCSPRSGDLSVYWYQQSLDQGLQFLIQYYNGEERAKGNILERFSAQQFPDLHSELNLSSLELGDSALYFCASSVGGSGTGELFFGEGSRLTVL.